This is a list of T cell receptor beta chains from one sample in a study of shared clonotypes between healthy human individuals. The table came from immunoSEQ multiplex PCR; TCRdb's copy has only in-frame clones and leaves some out. The table has some 1,900,000 clones, about 95% seen once; the top ten hold more than 0.95%. Sequencing was performed on naive CD8+ T cells sorted from blood. All receptors come from a man between 18 and 35 years old in good health. Both conserved end residues are part of each CDR3. Each record gives: D gene, clone size, V gene, J gene, CDR3 DNA, CDR3 protein. A D gene is named only where the DNA matches it firmly. Some rows have no size entry. The others give once, few or many, or a class for an expanded clone.

-	-	TRBV30	TRBJ2-2	TGTGCCTGGAAACAAACAGGGCTTGGACTCCCCGGGGAGCTGTTTTTT	CAWKQTGLGLPGELFF
TRBD2	-	TRBV7-3	TRBJ2-1	TGTGCCAGCAGTGATGGGACTAGCGGGGTAAATGAGCAGTTCTTC	CASSDGTSGVNEQFF
TRBD2	-	TRBV6-1	TRBJ2-7	TGTGCCAGCAGTGAAATGCTAGCGGGTCTCTCCTACGAGCAGTACTTC	CASSEMLAGLSYEQYF
-	-	TRBV4-2	TRBJ1-5	TGTGCCAGCAGCCAAGATGCCGGGGGCGGCCAGCCCCAGCATTTT	CASSQDAGGGQPQHF
TRBD2	-	TRBV13	TRBJ2-5	TGTGCCAGCAGCTTAGCGACTAGCGGATCGGAGACCCAGTACTTC	CASSLATSGSETQYF
-	-	TRBV9	TRBJ1-1	TGTGCCAGCAGCGCCACCCCGGGACCCTTGAACACTGAAGCTTTCTTT	CASSATPGPLNTEAFF
TRBD1	-	TRBV6-6	TRBJ1-4	TGTGCCAGCAGACACCCTCAGGGGGCGGGTGAAAAACTGTTTTTT	CASRHPQGAGEKLFF
TRBD1	few	TRBV4-2	TRBJ1-1	TGTGCCAGCAGCCAAGATCCAGGGGGTATAGGAAACACTGAAGCTTTCTTT	CASSQDPGGIGNTEAFF
TRBD1	-	TRBV10-1	TRBJ2-3	TGCGCCAGCAGTGAGTCGGTTCTTGGGACAGGGGGAACAGATACGCAGTATTTT	CASSESVLGTGGTDTQYF
TRBD2	-	TRBV11-3	TRBJ2-3	TGTGCCAGCAGCTTAGATCCCGCGGGAGCAGTAGATACGCAGTATTTT	CASSLDPAGAVDTQYF
-	-	TRBV6-1	TRBJ1-4	TGTGCCAGCAGTGAAGCTATGTTTGAACAGATGGCTAATGAAAAACTGTTTTTT	CASSEAMFEQMANEKLFF
-	-	TRBV19	TRBJ1-1	TGTGCCAGTAGTCCACGCTATCAACAGGGCGGCACTGAAGCTTTCTTT	CASSPRYQQGGTEAFF
-	-	TRBV19	TRBJ2-2	TGTGCCAGTAGTATCTGGGACCTAGGCACCGGGGAGCTGTTTTTT	CASSIWDLGTGELFF
-	once	TRBV10-2	TRBJ1-3	TGCGCCAGCAGTGATCACAGGGAGGCCGCTGGAAACACCATATATTTT	CASSDHREAAGNTIYF
-	-	TRBV27	TRBJ1-2	TGTGCCAGCAGTTTGACCTACACGGGGACGCAAAACTATGGCTACACCTTC	CASSLTYTGTQNYGYTF
TRBD2	-	TRBV11-2	TRBJ2-2	TGTGCCAGCAGCCCGAGACTAGCGGGGGGCACCGGGGAGCTGTTTTTT	CASSPRLAGGTGELFF
-	-	TRBV4-1	TRBJ2-7	TGCGCCAGCAGCCATCTACAGAATTCCTACGAGCAGTACTTC	CASSHLQNSYEQYF
-	-	TRBV7-9	TRBJ1-1	TGTGCCAGCAGCTTAGCCTTTGAAGCTTTCTTT	CASSLAFEAFF
-	-	TRBV12-5	TRBJ2-3	TGTGCTAGTGGTCCGCAGGGGTTGGGTCCAGATACGCAGTATTTT	CASGPQGLGPDTQYF
-	-	TRBV2	TRBJ2-1	TGTGCCAGCCCACCCCAGGGGAGCTCCTACAATGAGCAGTTCTTC	CASPPQGSSYNEQFF
-	-	TRBV30	TRBJ2-3	TGTGCCTGGAGTGTAACGGGGGAGACGGATACGCAGTATTTT	CAWSVTGETDTQYF
TRBD2	-	TRBV27	TRBJ2-3	TGTGCCAGCAGTCCCTATTCTTGGGGTAGCGGGAGTGCAGATACGCAGTATTTT	CASSPYSWGSGSADTQYF
TRBD1	-	TRBV15	TRBJ2-7	TGTGCCACCAGCAGAGATTCAGGGGGTCACGAGCAGTACTTC	CATSRDSGGHEQYF
-	-	TRBV9	TRBJ1-1	TGTGCCAGCAGCGCGGACGGTCGGGCTTTCTTT	CASSADGRAFF
TRBD2	-	TRBV27	TRBJ2-1	TGTGCCAGCAGGGGACTAGCAAATGAGCAGTTCTTC	CASRGLANEQFF